The 5 T cell receptor beta chains listed next were all sequenced from one sample in a study of control samples from healthy donors and cancer patients (dated by TCRdb to 2018 to 2021). Library method: the immunoSEQ multiplex PCR assay. TCRdb limited this immuneACCESS table to in-frame rearrangements with V and J called. A share of clones is missing; checked studies link under half to unresolved V genes, and the rest is unexplained. The sample data list 130,000 to 150,000 clones, and approximately 92% of these were observed just once. The top ten clones comprise approximately 3.2% of the sample. Sample: blood. These receptors were obtained from a man between 25 and 39 years old in good health.

The chain employs TRBV6-5 and TRBJ2-2, with D uncertain. Germline-derived CDR1 and CDR2 are MNHEY and SVGAGI. V lost 6 bases to trimming and J lost 2 bases, with 4 bases between them. This CDR3 region has 12 residues. The CDR3 nucleotides read TGTGCCAGCAGCTATAACACCGGGGAGCTGTTTTTT. Translation gives CASSYNTGELFF.

The rearrangement uses TRBV18 and TRBJ2-7; a weak D match, TRBD1 (5 bases). Trimming removed 5 bases from V and 3 bases from J, with 17 bases in between. The V gene's germline CDR1 is KGHSH and CDR2 LQKENI. The CDR3 consists of 15 residues. The CDR3 coding sequence is TGTGCCAGCTCATCACAGGTTTCCCACTTCTACGAGCAGTACTTC. Its translation is CASSSQVSHFYEQYF.

V is TRBV2 and J is TRBJ2-7, with 7 bases identical to TRBD1. The CDR3 spans 15 residues. CDR1 is SNHLY, CDR2 FYNNEI, per germline. With V trimmed by 6 bases and J by 2 bases, 10 bases remained unmatched. The CDR3 nucleotides are TGTGCCAGCAGCCCCCCTGGGACAGCTACCTACGAGCAGTACTTC. Protein product: CASSPPGTATYEQYF.

The chain has TRBV9 and TRBJ2-1; 13 bases line up with TRBD2. This CDR3 comprises 17 residues. CDR1 is SGDLS, CDR2 YYNGEE, per germline. V shed 4 bases, J shed 2 bases, and the junction held 6 bases outside the gene matches. CDR3 loop: CASSPRLAGGPYNEQFF. The CDR3 region has the DNA TGTGCCAGCAGCCCCCGACTAGCGGGGGGCCCCTACAATGAGCAGTTCTTC.

This CDR3 reads CASSIGLAGGYNEQFF. The DNA of the CDR3 is TGTGCCAGCAGCATAGGACTAGCGGGGGGGTACAATGAGCAGTTCTTC. V gene TRBV7-9 combines with J gene TRBJ2-1; TRBD2 matches 15 bases. CDR1 is SEHNR and CDR2 is FQNEAQ in the germline V gene (reference sequence). This CDR3 is built from 16 residues. Unmatched junction bases numbered 3, after V lost 5 bases and J lost 4 bases.